This T cell receptor (beta chain) was retrieved from a study of T cell responses to AZD1222 COVID-19 vaccine. TCRdb keeps only in-frame clones here, not all; method: immunoSEQ multiplex PCR. This table has about 83,000 clones, approximately 89% appearing once. Study-wide results and limits: Donors were largely white British and mainly female; clonal diversity was possibly underestimated. Baseline serology detected seropositivity in only a handful of AZD1222 recipients. Regions left unmutated in variants are reportedly the target of nearly half of spike-specific TCRs. Spike was spanned by vaccine-associated CD4 TCRs, which were dominant at 160-218 and 743-854.

Trimming left V 7 bases short and J 0 bases short, with 15 bases between. This CDR3 has 15 amino acids. Germline V lookup: CDR1 MDHEN, CDR2 SYDVKM. As concerns this clone: What it recognizes is unknown.

The chain carries TRBV28 and TRBJ1-2, with D uncertain. The source was peripheral blood, collected 28 days after the second AZD1222 dose. This clonotype originated in an adult who received the AZD1222 COVID-19 vaccine. CDR3 sequence: CASTRAGTANYGYTF. The CDR3 bases are TGTGCCAGCACGAGGGCGGGTACAGCTAACTATGGCTACACCTTC.